What follows describes a single TCR beta chain. These data belong to a study of T cell responses to AZD1222 COVID-19 vaccine. The protocol was immunoSEQ multiplex PCR, while the TCRdb copy is restricted to in-frame clones and leaves out a portion. The table records 90,000 to 150,000 clones, roughly 87% of them present only once. CDR1 is DFQATT and CDR2 is SNEGSKA in the germline V gene (reference sequence). V lost 6 bases, J lost 10 bases, and 5 bases stayed unmatched. The CDR3 sequence is 11 residues long. The sequenced sample was peripheral blood, obtained 28 days after the second AZD1222 dose. The V gene is TRBV20-1, the J gene TRBJ2-1; 8 bases map to TRBD2. The receptor's source is an adult who received the AZD1222 COVID-19 vaccine. The CDR3 region has the DNA TGCAGTGCGAGCGGGGGACCCGAGCAGTTCTTC. Encoded protein: CSASGGPEQFF.